The next 21 T cell receptor beta chains were all read from a single sample in a study of shared clonotypes between healthy human individuals (TCRdb year 2020). The receptor library was made with the immunoSEQ multiplex PCR assay. TCRdb's version of the immuneACCESS table is confined to in-frame rearrangements and falls short of the full clone set. An unresolved V gene accounts for under half of the shortfall where checked; the remainder is of unknown origin. Here the sample has roughly 2.2 million clones; roughly 93% occur a single time. The ten largest clones add up to about 0.37% of the sample. The source material was naive CD4+ T cells from PBMCs. This specimen's cell subset or site label, interpreted: CD45RA+ positively selected. These receptors all stem from a man between 18 and 29 years old in good health. Some clones in this sample may be carry-over from other donors' samples.

This clone was picked up one time. The rearrangement joins TRBV28 to TRBJ2-5; maybe TRBD2 (6 bases). Germline CDR1 reads MDHEN; CDR2 reads SYDVKM. The V end was cut by 2 bases, the J end by 2 bases, with 12 bases between. The CDR3 length is 15 residues. The CDR3 nucleotides are TGTGCCAGCAGTTTACGGGCGGGACCTCAAGAGACCCAGTACTTC. This gives the protein CASSLRAGPQETQYF.

Concerning this clone itself: Other DNA sequences in this specimen translate into the identical CDR3. V usage is TRBV5-1 and J usage is TRBJ1-2; 9 bases line up with TRBD1. This CDR3 has 13 amino acids. J gave up 4 bases and V 4 bases, and 2 bases lay outside the gene matches. Germline-derived CDR1 and CDR2 are SGHRS and YFSETQ. The CDR3 loop reads CASSGTGTYGYTF. CDR3 DNA sequence: TGCGCCAGCAGCGGGACAGGGACCTATGGCTACACCTTC. The full variable domain, its missing parts supplied by reference TRBV5-1 and TRBJ1-2, is KAGVTQTPRYLIKTRGQQVTLSCSPISGHRSVSWYQQTPGQGLQFLFEYFSETQRNKGNFPGRFSGRQFSNSRSEMNVSTLELGDSALYLCASSGTGTYGYTFGSGTRLTVV.

This chain uses TRBV6-1 with TRBJ2-7; 8 bases are shared with TRBD2. Germline V gives CDR1 MNHNS, CDR2 SASEGT. V gave up 8 bases and J gave up 2 bases; unmatched junction bases: 5. This CDR3 has 13 residues. The CDR3 DNA reads TGTGCCAGCGAGCGGGAGATCCCCTACGAGCAGTACTTC. Its protein is CASEREIPYEQYF.

V is TRBV5-4 and J is TRBJ2-2, with TRBD1 matching over 7 bases. Germline V gives CDR1 SGHNT, CDR2 YYREEE (reference sequence). The CDR3 is made up of 15 amino acids. Trimming took 3 bases from V and 0 from J; bases not matched to a gene: 2. The CDR3 is CASSSGTANTGELFF. As DNA, the CDR3 is TGTGCCAGCAGCTCCGGGACAGCGAACACCGGGGAGCTGTTTTTT.

This clone was counted a single time. The rearrangement links TRBV7-2 to TRBJ2-5, with D perhaps matching TRBD1 (6 bases). CDR1 is SGHTA and CDR2 is FQGNSA in the germline V gene. This CDR3 region has 14 residues. V was cut by 1 base and J by 3 bases, with 9 bases left in between. CDR3 nucleotide sequence: TGTGCCAGCAGCTTAGTGTCAGGGGAAGAGACCCAGTACTTC. Translation gives CASSLVSGEETQYF. Combining the CDR3 with reference TRBV7-2 and TRBJ2-5 gives the whole variable domain GAGVSQSPSNKVTEKGKDVELRCDPISGHTALYWYRQSLGQGLEFLIYFQGNSAPDKSGLPSDRFSAERTGGSVSTLTIQRTQQEDSAVYLCASSLVSGEETQYFGPGTRLLVL.

Concerning this clone: Other DNA sequences in this sample translate to the same CDR3. V usage is TRBV4-1 and J usage is TRBJ2-1; 11 nucleotides match TRBD2. V shed 0 bases, J shed 4 bases, and the junction held 2 bases outside the gene matches. Germline CDR1 MGHRA, CDR2 YSYEKL. The CDR3 sequence is 16 residues long. In DNA form, the CDR3 reads TGCGCCAGCAGCCAAGAGCTAGCGGGAGGATACAATGAGCAGTTCTTC. Its protein is CASSQELAGGYNEQFF.

The genes are TRBV28 and TRBJ1-2; 7 bases align to TRBD1. The CDR3 has 14 amino acids. Trimming at V came to 7 bases and at J to 2 bases, leaving 7 bases not matched to a gene. Germline V lookup: CDR1 MDHEN, CDR2 SYDVKM. The chain's CDR3 is CASTPTGPNYGYTF. DNA for the CDR3: TGTGCCAGCACCCCGACAGGGCCGAACTATGGCTACACCTTC.

The CDR3 here is CASSSYPTGQFF. The CDR3, as DNA: TGTGCCAGCAGTTCCTATCCTACAGGGCAGTTCTTC. The rearrangement links TRBV27 to TRBJ2-1, with a possible D match to TRBD1 (5 bases). V shed 4 bases and J shed 12 bases, with 13 bases lying between them. Germline lookup yields CDR1 MNHEY and CDR2 SMNVEV (reference sequence). This CDR3 spans 12 amino acids.

This sequence joins TRBV7-3 and TRBJ2-2; TRBD1 might be the D (6 bases). V shed 1 base and J shed 1 base, with 10 bases lying between them. CDR3 size: 16 residues. Germline CDR1 SGHTA, CDR2 FQGTGA. For the CDR3, the DNA is TGTGCCAGCAGCTTAAATGGCAGGGGGAACACCGGGGAGCTGTTTTTT. Amino acids: CASSLNGRGNTGELFF.

The chain is built from TRBV7-2 and TRBJ2-7; D may match TRBD1 or TRBD2 (5 bases each). The CDR3 length is 14 residues. CDR1 and CDR2 (germline): SGHTA, FQGNSA. V was clipped by 3 bases and J by 2 bases, with 11 bases between them. The CDR3 protein is CASSLTGPPYEQYF. In DNA, the CDR3 is TGTGCCAGCAGCTTGACGGGGCCCCCCTACGAGCAGTACTTC.

CDR3 in DNA: TGCGCCAGCAGCTTGAATAGGGTGACGCGAGCTTTCTTT. Protein sequence: CASSLNRVTRAFF. J is TRBJ1-1 and V is TRBV5-1, with unresolved D. Germline V lookup: CDR1 SGHRS, CDR2 YFSETQ. There are 13 residues in the CDR3. The ends were cut back, 1 base at V and 10 bases at J, with 14 bases in the middle. Supplemented by reference TRBV5-1 and TRBJ1-1, the full variable domain reads KAGVTQTPRYLIKTRGQQVTLSCSPISGHRSVSWYQQTPGQGLQFLFEYFSETQRNKGNFPGRFSGRQFSNSRSEMNVSTLELGDSALYLCASSLNRVTRAFFGQGTRLTVV.

The chain uses TRBV19 and TRBJ1-2; 8 bases are shared with TRBD1. V dropped 4 bases and J dropped 7; count of bases not matched to a gene: 8. Germline V CDR1 and CDR2: LNHDA, SQIVND (reference sequence). The CDR3 contains 14 residues. CDR3 sequence reads: CASSTPGQVGGYTF. Here the CDR3 DNA reads TGTGCCAGTAGTACCCCGGGACAGGTCGGTGGCTACACCTTC.

This clone was seen a few times. The J gene is TRBJ2-2, the V gene TRBV27; TRBD2 might be the D (5 bases). Germline loops: CDR1 MNHEY, CDR2 SMNVEV (reference sequence). CDR3 length: 14 amino acids. With 5 bases removed from V and 7 bases from J, the gap between germline ends came to 14 bases. The CDR3 DNA sequence: TGTGCCAGCAGTCCGGACTGGTTGGGCGGGGAGCTGTTTTTT. As protein: CASSPDWLGGELFF.

CDR3 sequence: CASSPFGLSGNTIYF. DNA of the CDR3: TGTGCCAGCAGCCCCTTCGGGCTCTCTGGAAACACCATATATTTT. This chain links TRBV14 with TRBJ1-3, with D unresolved. The V gene's germline CDR1 is SGHDN and CDR2 FVKESK. Trimming removed 4 bases from V and 0 bases from J, with 10 bases in between. The CDR3 runs 15 residues.

This chain connects TRBV21-1 to TRBJ2-2. TRBV21-1 has pseudogene status. The CDR3 extends over 18 amino acids. CDR3 amino acids: CASSKPAVVSALTGELFF. CDR3 nucleotides: TGTGCCAGCAGCAAACCGGCCGTCGTGTCCGCATTGACCGGGGAGCTGTTTTTT.

The V and J genes are TRBV19 and TRBJ2-2, with a weak D call TRBD2 (6 bases). The germline V and J ends were trimmed by 1 base and 4 bases, with 13 bases remaining between them. The length of the CDR3 is 16 residues. Germline CDR1 is LNHDA and CDR2 is SQIVND (reference sequence). CDR3 DNA: TGTGCCAGTAGTATAGGAGGAGCGGGTAGCACCGGGGAGCTGTTTTTT. It specifies CASSIGGAGSTGELFF.

The CDR3 protein is CASSFVGGEQYF. Here the CDR3 DNA reads TGTGCCAGCAGCTTTGTGGGCGGGGAGCAGTACTTC. V gene TRBV11-2 combines with J gene TRBJ2-7; tentatively, D is TRBD2 (5 bases). Trimming cost V 3 bases and J 7 bases, with 10 bases left between them. The CDR3 totals 12 residues. The germline gives CDR1 SGHAT, CDR2 FQNNGV. Filled out from reference TRBV11-2 and TRBJ2-7, the complete variable domain reads EAGVAQSPRYKIIEKRQSVAFWCNPISGHATLYWYQQILGQGPKLLIQFQNNGVVDDSQLPKDRFSAERLKGVDSTLKIQPAKLEDSAVYLCASSFVGGEQYFGPGTRLTVT.

DNA of the CDR3: TGTGCCAGCAGTCTACGAGGGTACAATGAGCAGTTCTTC. The encoded protein is CASSLRGYNEQFF. V is TRBV6-5 and J is TRBJ2-1, with D maybe TRBD2 (5 bases). The CDR3 runs 13 residues. CDR1 and CDR2 (germline): MNHEY, SVGAGI. V dropped 5 bases and J dropped 4 bases, with 9 bases sitting between them.

The chain combines TRBV28 with TRBJ2-7; TRBD2 agrees at 7 bases. Trimming removed 7 bases from V and 3 bases from J; junction bases left unmatched: 12. The germline V gene has CDR1 MDHEN and CDR2 SYDVKM. The CDR3 covers 15 residues. CDR3 sequence reads: CASTVASGVYYEQYF. The CDR3 DNA reads as TGTGCCAGCACTGTCGCTAGCGGAGTCTACTACGAGCAGTACTTC.

This chain connects TRBV5-4 to TRBJ1-2, with 9 bases identical to TRBD1. Losses at the gene ends were 4 bases for V and 7 bases for J; bases not matched to a gene: 8. Germline V gene data show CDR1 as SGHNT and CDR2 as YYREEE (reference sequence). The CDR3 totals 14 residues. CDR3 bases: TGTGCCAGCAGCCAGGGGACAGGGAGAAGTGGCTACACCTTC. Its translation is CASSQGTGRSGYTF.

This rearrangement joins TRBV7-2 to TRBJ2-1, with D possibly being TRBD2 (6 bases). V gave up 5 bases and J gave up 2 bases, with 13 bases separating them. Looked up from germline, CDR1 is SGHTA and CDR2 is FQGNSA. CDR3 length equals 15 residues. The CDR3 nucleotides are TGTGCCAGCAGCCAGATTAGCGGACCCTACAATGAGCAGTTCTTC. Its protein is CASSQISGPYNEQFF.